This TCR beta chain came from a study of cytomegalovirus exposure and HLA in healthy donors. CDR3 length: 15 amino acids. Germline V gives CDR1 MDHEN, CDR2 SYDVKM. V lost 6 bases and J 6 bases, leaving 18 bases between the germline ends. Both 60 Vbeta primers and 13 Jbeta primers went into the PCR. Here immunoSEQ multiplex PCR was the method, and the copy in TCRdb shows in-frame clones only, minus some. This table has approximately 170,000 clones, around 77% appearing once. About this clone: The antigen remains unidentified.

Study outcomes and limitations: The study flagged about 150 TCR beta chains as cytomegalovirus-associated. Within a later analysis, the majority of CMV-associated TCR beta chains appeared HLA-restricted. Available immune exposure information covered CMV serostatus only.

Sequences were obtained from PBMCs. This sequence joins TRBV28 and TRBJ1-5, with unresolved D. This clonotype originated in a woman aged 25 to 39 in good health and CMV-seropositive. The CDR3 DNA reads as TGTGCCAGCAGCCAGATCGCGGATCCAAGTCAGCCCCAGCATTTT. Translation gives CASSQIADPSQPQHF.